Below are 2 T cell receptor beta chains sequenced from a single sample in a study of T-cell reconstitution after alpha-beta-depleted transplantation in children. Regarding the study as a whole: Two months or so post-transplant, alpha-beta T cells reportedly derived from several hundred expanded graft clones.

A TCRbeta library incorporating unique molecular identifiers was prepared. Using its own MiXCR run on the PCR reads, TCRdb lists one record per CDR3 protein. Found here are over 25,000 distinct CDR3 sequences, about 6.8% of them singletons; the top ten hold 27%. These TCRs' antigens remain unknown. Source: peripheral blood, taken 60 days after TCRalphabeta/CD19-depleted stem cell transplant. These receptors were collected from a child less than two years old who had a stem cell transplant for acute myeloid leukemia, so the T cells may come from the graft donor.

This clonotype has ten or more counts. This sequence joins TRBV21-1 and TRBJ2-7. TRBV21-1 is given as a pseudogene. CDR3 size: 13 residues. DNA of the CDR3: TGTGCCAGCAGCAACGCTAACGGGTGGGAGCAGTACTTC. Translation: CASSNANGWEQYF.

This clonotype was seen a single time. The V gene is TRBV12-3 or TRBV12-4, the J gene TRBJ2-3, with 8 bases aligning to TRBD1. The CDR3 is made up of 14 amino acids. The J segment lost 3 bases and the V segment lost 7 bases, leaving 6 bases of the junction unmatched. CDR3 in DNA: TGTGCCAGCACCCTTGACAGGGGAACAGATACGCAGTATTTT. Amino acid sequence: CASTLDRGTDTQYF.